These 18 T cell receptor beta chains came from one sample sequenced in a study of T cell responses to AZD1222 COVID-19 vaccine. Profiled with immunoSEQ multiplex PCR; TCRdb holds only in-frame clones, not every one. Of over 150,000 clones listed, 90% to 95% were seen once; the top ten hold about 3.5%. Sequences were derived from peripheral blood, sampled 28 days after the second AZD1222 dose. These TCRs come from an adult who received the AZD1222 COVID-19 vaccine.

V gene TRBV5-1 combines with J gene TRBJ1-2; a possible D gene is TRBD1 (5 bases). The V end lost 0 bases, the J end lost 7 bases, and 13 bases lay between the germline ends. This CDR3 has 14 amino acids. CDR1 is SGHRS and CDR2 is YFSETQ in the germline V gene. As DNA, the CDR3 is TGCGCCAGCAGCTTGGCCAAGGGGTCTAGTGGCTACACCTTC. Translation gives CASSLAKGSSGYTF.

J is TRBJ2-4 and V is TRBV5-1; a weak D match, TRBD1 (6 bases). Trimming removed 0 bases at V and 0 bases at J, with 10 bases between. CDR1 SGHRS and CDR2 YFSETQ come from the germline V gene. The CDR3 is 16 residues long. The CDR3 is CASSLEKGGAKNIQYF. DNA of the CDR3: TGCGCCAGCAGCTTGGAAAAAGGGGGAGCCAAAAACATTCAGTACTTC.

The genes are TRBV2 and TRBJ2-7; D may be TRBD1 (7 bases). V was shortened by 8 bases and J by 7 bases, with 15 bases between the two germline ends. This CDR3 has 12 amino acids. Germline V CDR1 and CDR2: SNHLY, FYNNEI. CDR3 in amino acids: CASATRGREQYF. For the CDR3, the DNA is TGTGCCAGCGCCACCAGGGGGAGGGAGCAGTACTTC.

CDR3 DNA sequence: TGTGCCAGCAGCTTAGGAGAGGGTTCCTCCTACAATGAGCAGTTCTTC. Encoded protein: CASSLGEGSSYNEQFF. The genes are TRBV7-9 and TRBJ2-1, with D tentatively TRBD2 (5 bases). The CDR3 totals 16 residues. The germline V gene encodes CDR1 SEHNR and CDR2 FQNEAQ (reference sequence). Trimming removed 1 base at V and 0 bases at J, with 10 bases between.

This chain joins TRBV5-1 and TRBJ2-4, with a weak D call TRBD1 (6 bases). The CDR3 contains 14 residues. The germline V and J ends were trimmed by 7 bases and 5 bases, with 16 bases remaining between them. Germline V lookup: CDR1 SGHRS, CDR2 YFSETQ. The CDR3 loop is CASGEQGIENIQYF. As DNA, the CDR3 is TGCGCCAGCGGCGAACAGGGAATAGAAAACATTCAGTACTTC.

The chain carries TRBV18 and TRBJ2-7; D call uncertain. Germline loops: CDR1 KGHSH, CDR2 LQKENI. This CDR3 is built from 8 residues. The V gene lost 11 bases and the J gene lost 3 bases, with 2 bases spanning the gap. The CDR3, as DNA: TGTGCCGACTACGAGCAGTACTTC. Its translation: CADYEQYF.

This clone was recorded once. V gene TRBV9 combines with J gene TRBJ2-2, with D perhaps TRBD1 or TRBD2 (5 bases each). The germline V gene encodes CDR1 SGDLS and CDR2 YYNGEE. V lost 3 bases and J lost 6, with 9 bases in between. The CDR3 contains 13 residues. This CDR3 is CASSGGLAGELFF. The CDR3, as DNA: TGTGCCAGCAGCGGGGGGTTGGCCGGGGAGCTGTTTTTT.

The chain recombines TRBV6-2 or TRBV6-3 with TRBJ1-5; 8 positions agree with TRBD1. Germline CDR1 reads MNHEY; CDR2 reads SVGEGT. V was clipped by 4 bases and J by 4 bases; unmatched bases: 6. There are 15 residues in the CDR3. The CDR3 region has the DNA TGTGCCAGCAGTTCCCAGGGGGCACGGAATCAGCCCCAGCATTTT. Its translation: CASSSQGARNQPQHF.

The J gene is TRBJ1-1, the V gene TRBV3-1 (or the pseudogene TRBV3-2); no firm D call. The CDR3 extends over 16 amino acids. CDR1 is LGHDT, CDR2 YNNKEL, per germline (reference sequence). V lost 4 bases, J lost 3 bases, and 18 bases lay in between. The CDR3 region is CASSLRQAGLYTEAFF. The CDR3 DNA reads TGTGCCAGCAGCCTGAGACAAGCCGGACTCTACACTGAAGCTTTCTTT.

The chain couples TRBV6-6 to TRBJ1-6; 7 bases line up with TRBD1. V was clipped by 8 bases and J by 5 bases; unmatched bases: 3. Germline CDR1 is MNHNY and CDR2 is SVGAGI (reference sequence). CDR3 length: 13 amino acids. Here the CDR3 reads CASRQGNNSPLHF. The DNA of the CDR3 is TGTGCCAGCCGACAGGGTAATAATTCACCCCTCCACTTT.

This chain uses TRBV18 with TRBJ2-7, with 14 positions matching TRBD2. Germline-derived CDR1 and CDR2 are KGHSH and LQKENI. The length of the CDR3 is 15 residues. The ends lost 5 bases at V and 6 bases at J; junction bases unmatched: 6. This CDR3 reads CASSEGLAGVVEQYF. CDR3 bases: TGTGCCAGCTCAGAGGGACTAGCGGGAGTCGTCGAGCAGTACTTC.

The chain employs TRBV6-6 and TRBJ1-4; unclear D gene. CDR1 and CDR2 from the germline V gene are MNHNY and SVGAGI (reference sequence). The length of the CDR3 is 14 residues. Deletions cut 2 bases from V and 5 bases from J, with 9 bases between. The CDR3 DNA reads as TGTGCCAGCAGTTACGCCGGGTCCAATGAAAAACTGTTTTTT. Protein sequence: CASSYAGSNEKLFF.

The chain uses TRBV28 and TRBJ2-7, with 7 bases fitting TRBD2. Germline loops: CDR1 MDHEN, CDR2 SYDVKM. This CDR3 spans 14 amino acids. V lost 8 bases, J lost 3 bases, and 10 bases stayed unmatched. The CDR3: CASLPAAGDYEQYF. As DNA, the CDR3 is TGTGCCAGCCTCCCCGCGGCGGGGGACTACGAGCAGTACTTC.

This chain connects TRBV5-1 to TRBJ1-2; TRBD1 agrees at 12 bases. The length of the CDR3 is 15 residues. Germline values: CDR1 SGHRS, CDR2 YFSETQ. Germline trimming cut 3 bases from V and 7 bases from J; bases unmatched to any gene: 7. The CDR3 is CASSSAGTGGLGYTF. The CDR3 bases are TGCGCCAGCAGCTCCGCCGGGACAGGGGGCCTTGGCTACACCTTC.

The rearrangement links TRBV7-8 to TRBJ1-3, with D hard to call. The CDR3 covers 13 residues. The V end was cut by 4 bases, the J end by 7 bases, with 11 bases between. CDR1 and CDR2 (germline): SGHVS, FQNEAQ. In DNA form, the CDR3 reads TGTGCCAGCAGCTCCGACGTGAAGAACACCATATATTTT. Encoded protein: CASSSDVKNTIYF.

This clone came up once. The chain has TRBV27 and TRBJ1-1, with 7 positions matching TRBD1. J was trimmed by 4 bases and V by 5 bases; bases with no gene match: 7. This CDR3 has 14 residues. Germline V gives CDR1 MNHEY, CDR2 SMNVEV (reference sequence). The CDR3 DNA is TGTGCCAGCAGTAACAGGGGATTGGGCACTGAAGCTTTCTTT. This translates into CASSNRGLGTEAFF.

The CDR3 region is CASSPQGRGAFF. CDR3 bases: TGTGCCAGCAGTCCCCAGGGCCGCGGAGCTTTCTTT. The chain recombines TRBV6-5 with TRBJ1-1, with TRBD1 as a possible D gene (5 bases). Trimming cost V 5 bases and J 10 bases, with 14 bases left between them. The germline gives CDR1 MNHEY, CDR2 SVGAGI. The CDR3 runs to 12 residues.

The V and J genes are TRBV29-1 and TRBJ1-2; maybe TRBD1 (6 bases). Germline V gene data show CDR1 as SQVTM and CDR2 as ANQGSEA. This CDR3 comprises 11 residues. Trimming left V 2 bases short and J 8 bases short, with 9 bases between. The chain's CDR3 is CSVERGDGYTF. The CDR3 region has the DNA TGCAGCGTTGAAAGGGGGGACGGCTACACCTTC.